What follows are 23 T cell receptor beta chains derived from one specimen sequenced in a study of long-term antiretroviral therapy in people with HIV. The immunoSEQ assay was v3.0, run at survey level. Profiled with immunoSEQ multiplex PCR; TCRdb holds only in-frame clones, not every one. The data show fewer than 25,000 clones, approximately 86% seen once. The source material was unsorted PBMCs, sampled 1.2 years after starting antiretroviral therapy. These receptors all come from a middle-aged man with HIV.

This rearrangement joins TRBV7-9 to TRBJ1-1; maybe TRBD1 (5 bases). The CDR3 spans 14 residues. V dropped 5 bases and J dropped 1 base, with 11 bases sitting between them. The germline gives CDR1 SEHNR, CDR2 FQNEAQ (reference sequence). The CDR3 DNA follows: TGTGCCAGCAGCAGTACTCAGGGGAACACTGAAGCTTTCTTT. Protein: CASSSTQGNTEAFF.

On this clone itself: Mismatch with germline at one junction end may stem from a read error. This chain connects TRBV7-7 to TRBJ2-7; D is unresolved. The CDR3 length is 13 residues. Per the germline V gene, CDR1 is SSHAT and CDR2 is FNYEAQ (reference sequence). In DNA, the CDR3 is TGTGCTAGCAGCTTAGGGCAGAACTACGAGCAGTACTTC. Translation gives CASSLGQNYEQYF.

This chain joins TRBV19 and TRBJ1-2; unclear D gene. The CDR3 runs 14 residues. CDR1 is LNHDA, CDR2 SQIVND, per germline (reference sequence). Deletions cut 3 bases from V and 5 bases from J, with 13 bases between. CDR3 DNA: TGTGCCAGTAGTATTACGGGTCCCACTTATGGCTACACCTTC. Amino acid sequence: CASSITGPTYGYTF.

The chain joins TRBV7-9 to TRBJ2-5; possibly TRBD1 or TRBD2 for D (5 bases each). Germline lookup yields CDR1 SEHNR and CDR2 FQNEAQ (reference sequence). CDR3 size: 14 residues. Trimming removed 2 bases at V and 4 bases at J, with 11 bases between. CDR3 coding DNA: TGTGCCAGCAGCTTAAGGGGAGTGGGAGAGACCCAGTACTTC. This encodes CASSLRGVGETQYF.

CDR3 in DNA: TGTGCCAGCAGCGTAGGGGGACTATTCACAGATACGCAGTATTTT. Its translation: CASSVGGLFTDTQYF. The chain has TRBV9 and TRBJ2-3; 7 positions agree with TRBD2. The CDR3 totals 15 residues. Germline V gene sequence: CDR1 SGDLS, CDR2 YYNGEE. V was pared by 0 bases and J by 2 bases, with 3 bases of the junction left unmatched.

V usage is TRBV29-1 and J usage is TRBJ1-1; D may be TRBD1 (6 bases). This CDR3 comprises 16 residues. CDR1 and CDR2 from the germline V gene are SQVTM and ANQGSEA. V was shortened by 4 bases and J by 0 bases, with 18 bases between the two germline ends. The CDR3 reads CSVVWGYREVNTEAFF. The CDR3 nucleotides are TGCAGCGTTGTTTGGGGCTACAGGGAAGTGAACACTGAAGCTTTCTTT.

V and J are TRBV2 and TRBJ2-1, with a tentative D call TRBD1 (6 bases). The CDR3 spans 15 residues. V lost 3 bases, J lost 7 bases, and 16 bases lay in between. The germline V gene has CDR1 SNHLY and CDR2 FYNNEI. For the CDR3, the DNA is TGTGCCAGCAGTGAGATGGGCCCAGGGGAGAATGAGCAGTTCTTC. It codes for CASSEMGPGENEQFF.

This chain joins TRBV5-1 and TRBJ1-2; TRBD1 aligns across 8 bases. The CDR3 contains 14 residues. Trimming removed 5 bases from V and 4 bases from J; junction bases left unmatched: 7. Germline lookup yields CDR1 SGHRS and CDR2 YFSETQ. DNA of the CDR3: TGCGCCAGCAGACGACAGGGGCCAGGCTATGGCTACACCTTC. This encodes CASRRQGPGYGYTF.

The chain is built from TRBV5-1 and TRBJ2-7; D uncertain. CDR3 length: 14 amino acids. Germline loops: CDR1 SGHRS, CDR2 YFSETQ. V lost 2 bases and J 3 bases, leaving 12 bases between the germline ends. The CDR3 region has the DNA TGCGCCAGCAGCTTTAACAGACGTTTCTACGAGCAGTACTTC. It specifies CASSFNRRFYEQYF.

The chain is built from TRBV4-3 and TRBJ2-1, with 7 bases matching TRBD2. Germline loops: CDR1 LGHNA, CDR2 YSLEER. The CDR3 has 16 amino acids. V lost 0 bases, J lost 3 bases, and 5 bases stayed unmatched. The CDR3: CASSQDPSGDYNEQFF. Here the CDR3 DNA reads TGCGCCAGCAGCCAAGATCCGAGCGGGGACTACAATGAGCAGTTCTTC.

CDR3 protein: CASSLGRDGPYEQYF. CDR3 in DNA: TGCGCCAGCAGCCTCGGGCGGGACGGACCCTACGAGCAGTACTTC. The chain employs TRBV4-1 and TRBJ2-7; possible D gene TRBD2, 6 bases. V was cut by 4 bases and J by 2 bases, with 15 bases left in between. Germline CDR1 reads MGHRA; CDR2 reads YSYEKL. This CDR3 has 15 amino acids.

The gene calls are TRBV4-3 and TRBJ2-1; 12 bases align to TRBD2. V dropped 0 bases and J dropped 4; count of bases not matched to a gene: 7. CDR1 LGHNA and CDR2 YSLEER come from the germline V gene. This CDR3 contains 18 residues. CDR3 amino acids: CASSQDLTSGGQYNEQFF. In DNA form, the CDR3 reads TGCGCCAGCAGCCAAGATCTGACTAGCGGGGGCCAGTACAATGAGCAGTTCTTC.

A few counts support this clone. V usage is TRBV18 and J usage is TRBJ1-5; D is unresolved. Trimming removed 4 bases from V and 5 bases from J, with 9 bases in between. CDR1 KGHSH and CDR2 LQKENI come from the germline V gene. The CDR3 is made up of 13 amino acids. In DNA form, the CDR3 reads TGTGCCAGCTCACTATCGGAGGATCAGCCCCAGCATTTT. This gives the protein CASSLSEDQPQHF.

The V gene is TRBV7-2, the J gene TRBJ2-3; 7 nucleotides agree with TRBD2. The germline CDR1 and CDR2 sequences are SGHTA and FQGNSA. The CDR3 is 17 amino acids. V lost 5 bases and J lost 3; bases outside the gene matches: 14. Here the CDR3 DNA reads TGTGCCAGCAGCCTGGGGACCCTCCCGGGGGGTACAGATACGCAGTATTTT. Protein product: CASSLGTLPGGTDTQYF.

A single count supports this clone. This chain links TRBV27 with TRBJ2-1; TRBD2 agrees at 7 bases. The ends lost 7 bases at V and 6 bases at J; junction bases unmatched: 21. Germline V gene lookup returns CDR1 MNHEY and CDR2 SMNVEV (reference sequence). This CDR3 has 18 residues. CDR3 nucleotide sequence: TGTGCCAGCACCCGTTACCCTGCGGGGGAAACGGTACGCAATGAGCAGTTCTTC. Protein sequence: CASTRYPAGETVRNEQFF.

This clone has a handful of counts. This chain joins TRBV4-3 and TRBJ1-1; 8 bases align to TRBD1. Trimming removed 4 bases from V and 1 base from J; junction bases left unmatched: 2. Germline V gives CDR1 LGHNA, CDR2 YSLEER. The CDR3 spans 14 residues. The CDR3 nucleotides read TGCGCCAGCAGCCCTACAGGGGGGAACACTGAAGCTTTCTTT. It is translated as CASSPTGGNTEAFF.

This chain joins TRBV27 and TRBJ2-1, with a weak D call TRBD1 (5 bases). The V end lost 2 bases, the J end lost 9 bases, and 11 bases lay between the germline ends. In germline, CDR1 is MNHEY, CDR2 SMNVEV (reference sequence). This CDR3 has 13 residues. In DNA, the CDR3 is TGTGCCAGCAGTTTAGGGGCAGGGCTTGAGCAGTTCTTC. As protein: CASSLGAGLEQFF.

The chain combines TRBV6-5 with TRBJ2-2; 9 bases are a match to TRBD2. The CDR3 covers 14 residues. From germline, CDR1 is MNHEY and CDR2 SVGAGI. The V segment lost 7 bases and the J segment 3 bases; nucleotides outside the gene matches: 3. DNA for the CDR3: TGTGCCAGCAAGTCTAGCGGGGACACCGGGGAGCTGTTTTTT. Translated, it gives CASKSSGDTGELFF.

The V and J genes are TRBV5-1 and TRBJ1-3; D is unclear. Trimming removed 0 bases at V and 0 bases at J, with 7 bases between. The CDR3 length is 15 residues. Germline V CDR1 and CDR2: SGHRS, YFSETQ. CDR3 bases: TGCGCCAGCAGCTTGGGGCTGAGCTCTGGAAACACCATATATTTT. This encodes CASSLGLSSGNTIYF. Full variable domain (remainder filled in from reference TRBV5-1 and TRBJ1-3): KAGVTQTPRYLIKTRGQQVTLSCSPISGHRSVSWYQQTPGQGLQFLFEYFSETQRNKGNFPGRFSGRQFSNSRSEMNVSTLELGDSALYLCASSLGLSSGNTIYFGEGSWLTVV.

The chain employs TRBV7-2 and TRBJ2-7; 9 bases are a match to TRBD1. The CDR3 is made up of 15 amino acids. Germline CDR1 is SGHTA and CDR2 is FQGNSA. V dropped 5 bases and J dropped 2; count of bases not matched to a gene: 7. The CDR3 region is CASSPSRDRAYEQYF. Here the CDR3 DNA reads TGTGCCAGCAGCCCTTCCAGGGACAGGGCCTACGAGCAGTACTTC.

This clone appeared once. The V gene is TRBV18, the J gene TRBJ1-5, with D perhaps matching TRBD1 (6 bases). V shed 0 bases and J shed 6 bases, with 18 bases lying between them. This CDR3 is built from 17 residues. In germline, CDR1 is KGHSH, CDR2 LQKENI. CDR3 in amino acids: CASSPPGGPRVSQPQHF. CDR3 nucleotide sequence: TGTGCCAGCTCACCACCGGGGGGGCCGAGGGTCAGTCAGCCCCAGCATTTT.

The chain recombines TRBV7-2 with TRBJ2-1, with D perhaps being TRBD1 or TRBD2 (5 bases each). The CDR3 runs 14 residues. V gave up 1 base and J gave up 7 bases, with 11 bases separating them. Germline V gene lookup returns CDR1 SGHTA and CDR2 FQGNSA. In DNA form, the CDR3 reads TGTGCCAGCAGCTTAGGGCAGGGAGTTAATGAGCAGTTCTTC. This gives the protein CASSLGQGVNEQFF.

This clone was counted once. The V and J genes are TRBV2 and TRBJ2-1; 7 bases fit TRBD2. This CDR3 is 16 amino acids long. Germline values: CDR1 SNHLY, CDR2 FYNNEI. The J segment lost 9 bases and the V segment lost 8 bases, leaving 19 bases of the junction unmatched. The CDR3 DNA is TGTGCCAGCTCCCCCCGGGGGTCCCGGGGGGTGAGTGAGCAGTTCTTC. It specifies CASSPRGSRGVSEQFF.